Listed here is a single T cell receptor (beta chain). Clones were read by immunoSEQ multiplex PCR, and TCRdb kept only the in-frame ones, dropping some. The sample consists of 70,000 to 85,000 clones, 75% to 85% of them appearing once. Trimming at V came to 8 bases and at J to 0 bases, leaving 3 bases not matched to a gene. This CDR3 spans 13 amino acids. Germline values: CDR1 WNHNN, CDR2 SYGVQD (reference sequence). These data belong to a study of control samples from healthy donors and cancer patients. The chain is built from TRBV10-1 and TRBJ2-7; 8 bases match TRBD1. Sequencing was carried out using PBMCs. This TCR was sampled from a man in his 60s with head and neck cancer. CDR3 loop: CASGTGGSYEQYF. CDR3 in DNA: TGCGCCAGCGGCACAGGGGGCTCCTACGAGCAGTACTTC.